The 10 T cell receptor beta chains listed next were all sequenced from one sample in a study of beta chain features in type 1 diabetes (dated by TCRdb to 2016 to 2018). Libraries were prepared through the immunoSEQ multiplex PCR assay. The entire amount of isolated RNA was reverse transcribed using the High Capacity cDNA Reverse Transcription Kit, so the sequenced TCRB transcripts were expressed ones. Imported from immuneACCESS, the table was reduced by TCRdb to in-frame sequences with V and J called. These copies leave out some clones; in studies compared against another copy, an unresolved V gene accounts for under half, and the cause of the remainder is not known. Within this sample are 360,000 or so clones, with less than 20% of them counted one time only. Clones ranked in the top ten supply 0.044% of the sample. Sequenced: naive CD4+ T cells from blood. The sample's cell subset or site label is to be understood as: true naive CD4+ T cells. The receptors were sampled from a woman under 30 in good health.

The CDR3 DNA reads TGTGCCAGCAGCTTAGGACAGGGGGGGTATCAGCCCCAGCATTTT. As protein: CASSLGQGGYQPQHF. The chain is built from TRBV7-9 and TRBJ1-5; 9 nucleotides match TRBD1. J was trimmed by 5 bases and V by 1 base; bases with no gene match: 3. CDR1 is SEHNR and CDR2 is FQNEAQ in the germline V gene (reference sequence). CDR3 length: 15 amino acids.

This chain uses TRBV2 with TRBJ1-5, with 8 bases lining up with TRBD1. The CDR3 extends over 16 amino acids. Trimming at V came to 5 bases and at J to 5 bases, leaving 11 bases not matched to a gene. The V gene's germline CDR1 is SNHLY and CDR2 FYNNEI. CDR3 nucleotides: TGTGCCAGCAGTCCTTCCATGGACAGGGCCGATCAGCCCCAGCATTTT. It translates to CASSPSMDRADQPQHF.

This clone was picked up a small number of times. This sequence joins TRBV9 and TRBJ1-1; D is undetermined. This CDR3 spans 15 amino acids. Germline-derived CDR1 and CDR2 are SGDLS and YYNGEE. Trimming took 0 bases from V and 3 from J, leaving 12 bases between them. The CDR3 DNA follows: TGTGCCAGCAGCGTAGATCCCGGGTCGGACACTGAAGCTTTCTTT. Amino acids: CASSVDPGSDTEAFF.

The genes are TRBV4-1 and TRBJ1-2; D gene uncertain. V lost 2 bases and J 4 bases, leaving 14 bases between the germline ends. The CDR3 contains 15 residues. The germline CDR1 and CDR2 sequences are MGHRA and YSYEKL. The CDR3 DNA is TGCGCCAGCAGCCAAACGTTTCAGGCCATCTATGGCTACACCTTC. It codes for CASSQTFQAIYGYTF.

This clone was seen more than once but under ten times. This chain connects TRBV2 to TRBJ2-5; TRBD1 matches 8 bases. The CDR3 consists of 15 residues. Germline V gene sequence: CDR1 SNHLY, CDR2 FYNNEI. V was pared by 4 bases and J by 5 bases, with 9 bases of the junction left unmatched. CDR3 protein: CASSGGTGSRETQYF. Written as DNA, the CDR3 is TGTGCCAGCAGTGGAGGGACAGGTTCCCGGGAGACCCAGTACTTC.

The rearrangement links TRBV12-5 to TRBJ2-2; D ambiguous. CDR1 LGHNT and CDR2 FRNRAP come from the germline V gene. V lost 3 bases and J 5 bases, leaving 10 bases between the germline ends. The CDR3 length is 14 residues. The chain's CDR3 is CASGFAGLTGELFF. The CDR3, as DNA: TGTGCTAGTGGTTTTGCCGGTCTGACCGGGGAGCTGTTTTTT.

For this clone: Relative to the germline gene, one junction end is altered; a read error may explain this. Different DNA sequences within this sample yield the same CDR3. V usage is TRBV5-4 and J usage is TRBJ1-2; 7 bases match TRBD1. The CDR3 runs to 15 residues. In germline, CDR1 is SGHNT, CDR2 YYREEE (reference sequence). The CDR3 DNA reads TGTGCTAGCAGCTTGGCCCTTGGGACAGCCTATGGCTACACCTTC. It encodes CASSLALGTAYGYTF.

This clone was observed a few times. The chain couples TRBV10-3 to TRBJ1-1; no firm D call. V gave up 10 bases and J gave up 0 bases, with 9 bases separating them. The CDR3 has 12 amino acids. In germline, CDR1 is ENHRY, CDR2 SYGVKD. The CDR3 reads CATASVNTEAFF. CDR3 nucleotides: TGTGCCACCGCCTCGGTGAACACTGAAGCTTTCTTT.

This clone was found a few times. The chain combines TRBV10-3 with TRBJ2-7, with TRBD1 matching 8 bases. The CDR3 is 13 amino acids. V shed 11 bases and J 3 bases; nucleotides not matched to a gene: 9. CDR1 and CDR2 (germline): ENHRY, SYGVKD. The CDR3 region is CAVTGQDRYEQYF. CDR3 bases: TGTGCCGTCACGGGACAGGACCGCTACGAGCAGTACTTC.

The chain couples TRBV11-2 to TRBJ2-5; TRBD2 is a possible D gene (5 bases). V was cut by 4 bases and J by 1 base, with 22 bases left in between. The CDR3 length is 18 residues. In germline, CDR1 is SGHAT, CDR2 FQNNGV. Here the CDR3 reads CASSSPQRQLKLQETQYF. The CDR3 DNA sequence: TGTGCCAGCAGCTCGCCTCAGCGGCAGCTCAAACTCCAAGAGACCCAGTACTTC.